These 12 T cell receptor beta chains came from one sample sequenced in a study of identical twins. TCRdb re-called the 5' RACE reads through MiXCR, storing one row per CDR3 protein. The data show about 520,000 distinct CDR3 sequences, approximately 22% seen once. These data were also reused for a study on T cells expressing NK-cell markers.

The sample taken for sequencing was CD4+ T cells sorted from blood. The receptors were sampled from a woman younger than 30 in good health.

This clonotype appeared many times. The chain's CDR3 is CSVQALAGQETQYF. CDR3 DNA: TGCAGTGTTCAGGCGTTAGCGGGTCAAGAGACCCAGTACTTC. This chain joins TRBV20-1 and TRBJ2-5; 7 bases are shared with TRBD2. Trimming took 7 bases from V and 2 from J; bases not matched to a gene: 10. CDR1 is DFQATT, CDR2 SNEGSKA, per germline (reference sequence). The CDR3 consists of 14 residues.

In this sample, this clonotype turned up a few times. This chain uses TRBV29-1 with TRBJ2-7; the D gene is possibly TRBD1 (6 bases). This CDR3 comprises 12 residues. V was cut by 7 bases and J by 0 bases, with 10 bases left in between. Germline CDR1 and CDR2: SQVTM and ANQGSEA. The CDR3 reads CSAGQYSYEQYF. The CDR3 coding sequence is TGCAGCGCAGGACAGTACTCCTACGAGCAGTACTTC.

This clonotype was detected a few times. J is TRBJ1-1 and V is TRBV5-1; possibly TRBD1 for D (5 bases). Looked up from germline, CDR1 is SGHRS and CDR2 is YFSETQ. The germline V and J ends were trimmed by 6 bases and 5 bases, with 11 bases remaining between them. The CDR3 loop spans 12 amino acids. The CDR3 nucleotides read TGCGCCAGCATCGGGGGGGGAACTGAAGCTTTCTTT. Its translation: CASIGGGTEAFF.

This clonotype has just a few counts. V and J are TRBV7-2 and TRBJ2-7, with D possibly TRBD1 on 5 matching bases. Trimming left V 1 base short and J 6 bases short, with 10 bases between. The germline V gene has CDR1 SGHTA and CDR2 FQGNSA. This CDR3 has 13 residues. As DNA, the CDR3 is TGTGCCAGCAGCTTAGTAATGGGGCTCGAGCAGTACTTC. This gives the protein CASSLVMGLEQYF.

The rearrangement joins TRBV20-1 to TRBJ2-5, with D possibly matching TRBD2 (6 bases). Looked up from germline, CDR1 is DFQATT and CDR2 is SNEGSKA (reference sequence). This CDR3 has 13 amino acids. The V end lost 5 bases, the J end lost 0 bases, and 10 bases lay between the germline ends. For the CDR3, the DNA is TGCAGTGCTGGACGGGACTACCAAGAGACCCAGTACTTC. Its translation is CSAGRDYQETQYF.

The chain couples TRBV6-5 to TRBJ1-4; possible D gene TRBD1, 5 bases. Trimming took 6 bases from V and 8 from J, leaving 13 bases between them. The CDR3 totals 13 residues. Germline V gene lookup returns CDR1 MNHEY and CDR2 SVGAGI. The chain's CDR3 is CASRYQGSEKLFF. In nucleotides, the CDR3 is TGTGCCAGCAGATATCAGGGTAGCGAAAAACTGTTTTTT.

This clonotype turned up a few times. The chain combines TRBV7-3 with TRBJ2-3; TRBD1 or TRBD2 may be the D gene (5 bases each). There are 16 residues in the CDR3. With 1 base removed from V and 4 bases from J, the gap between germline ends came to 15 bases. Germline lookup yields CDR1 SGHTA and CDR2 FQGTGA. CDR3 sequence reads: CASSLRAGSLADTQYF. The CDR3 DNA reads TGTGCCAGCAGCTTAAGGGCAGGGAGTTTAGCAGATACGCAGTATTTT.

This clonotype was counted a few times. The V call is TRBV12-3 or TRBV12-4, the J call TRBJ2-3; 11 bases line up with TRBD2. The J segment lost 0 bases and the V segment lost 6 bases, leaving 14 bases of the junction unmatched. This CDR3 region has 19 residues. The CDR3 loop reads CASSRLAGGRYSSTDTQYF. DNA for the CDR3: TGTGCCAGCAGCCGATTAGCGGGGGGGCGATATTCTAGCACAGATACGCAGTATTTT.

There are many counts of this clonotype. The chain couples TRBV20-1 to TRBJ2-1, with 12 bases matching TRBD2. The CDR3 runs to 17 residues. The ends lost 2 bases at V and 7 bases at J; junction bases unmatched: 12. Germline lookup yields CDR1 DFQATT and CDR2 SNEGSKA (reference sequence). The CDR3 DNA sequence: TGCAGTGCTAGACCGTTTGTGCAAACTAGCGGGAGGAATGAGCAGTTCTTC. It translates to CSARPFVQTSGRNEQFF.

V gene TRBV5-1 combines with J gene TRBJ2-1, with a tentative D call TRBD2 (6 bases). Trimming pared 1 base from V and 5 bases from J, leaving 10 bases between. Germline V gene lookup returns CDR1 SGHRS and CDR2 YFSETQ. CDR3 length equals 14 residues. This CDR3 is CASSLTSPNNEQFF. CDR3 coding DNA: TGCGCCAGCAGCTTGACTAGCCCGAACAATGAGCAGTTCTTC.

This clonotype was counted at least ten times. The rearrangement joins TRBV5-1 to TRBJ1-2; D call uncertain. Trimming removed 0 bases from V and 8 bases from J, with 8 bases in between. The CDR3 contains 12 residues. Germline V gives CDR1 SGHRS, CDR2 YFSETQ. CDR3 bases: TGCGCCAGCAGCTTGGACAGTCGGGGCTACACCTTC. It codes for CASSLDSRGYTF.

This chain connects TRBV20-1 to TRBJ2-7, with 13 bases lining up with TRBD2. Germline values: CDR1 DFQATT, CDR2 SNEGSKA (reference sequence). After removal of 5 bases from V and 2 bases from J, the junction contained 3 bases not matched to a gene. The CDR3 contains 14 residues. For the CDR3, the DNA is TGCAGTGCTTCCGGGACTAGCGGGACCTACGAGCAGTACTTC. Its protein is CSASGTSGTYEQYF.